The clone carrying this T cell receptor (beta chain) was recorded a few times. The antigen is unknown. The CDR3 has 16 amino acids. Germline V gene data show CDR1 as MDHEN and CDR2 as SYDVKM. Trimming cost V 7 bases and J 3 bases; bases outside gene matches: 12. The data stem from a study of T cell repertoires in cytomegalovirus infection. Study summary: Public signatures in TCR beta pointed to CMV infection and matching HLA type.

One entry per CDR3 protein results from TCRdb running MiXCR on the reads. The sample holds around 530,000 distinct CDR3 sequences; more than 15% are singletons and the top ten take 20% to 30%. General study points: Dominant in the ex vivo response were TCR beta clonotypes restricted by HLA-C and specific for CMV.

The chain recombines TRBV28 with TRBJ1-3; 7 bases match TRBD1. Source material: CD8+ T cells from PBMCs. The clonotype originates from a human donor in good health (CMV status not recorded). Some clones in this sample may be carry-over from other donors' samples. In DNA form, the CDR3 reads TGTGCCAGCACCCTGGGCAGGGGGGTAGATGGAAACACCATATATTTT. It yields the protein CASTLGRGVDGNTIYF.